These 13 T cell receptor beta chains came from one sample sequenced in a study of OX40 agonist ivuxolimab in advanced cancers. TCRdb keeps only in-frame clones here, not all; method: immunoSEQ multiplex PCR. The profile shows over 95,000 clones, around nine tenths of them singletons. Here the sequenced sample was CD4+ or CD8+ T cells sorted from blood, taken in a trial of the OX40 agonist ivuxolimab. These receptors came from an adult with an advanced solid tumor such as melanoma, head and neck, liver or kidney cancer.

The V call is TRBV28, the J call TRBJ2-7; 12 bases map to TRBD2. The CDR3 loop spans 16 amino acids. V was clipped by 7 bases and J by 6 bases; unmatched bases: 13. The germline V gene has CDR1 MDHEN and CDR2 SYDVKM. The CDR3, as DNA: TGTGCCAGCACTAGCGGGAGGGCGGGCAACTCGGTCGAGCAGTACTTC. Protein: CASTSGRAGNSVEQYF. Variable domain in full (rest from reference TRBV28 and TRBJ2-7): DVKVTQSSRYLVKRTGEKVFLECVQDMDHENMFWYRQDPGLGLRLIYFSYDVKMKEKGDIPEGYSVSREKKERFSLILESASTNQTSMYLCASTSGRAGNSVEQYFGPGTRLTVT.

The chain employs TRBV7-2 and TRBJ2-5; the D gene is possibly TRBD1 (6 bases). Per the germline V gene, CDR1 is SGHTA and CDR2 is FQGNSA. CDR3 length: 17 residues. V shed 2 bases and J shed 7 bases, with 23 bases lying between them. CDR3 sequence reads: CASSLFGTRDREGTQYF. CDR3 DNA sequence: TGTGCCAGCAGCTTATTTGGGACAAGGGACCGAGAAGGGACCCAGTACTTC.

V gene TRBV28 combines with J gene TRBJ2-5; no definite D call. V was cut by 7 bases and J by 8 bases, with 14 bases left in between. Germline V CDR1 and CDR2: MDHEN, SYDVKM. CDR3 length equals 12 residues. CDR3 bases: TGTGCCAGCAATTATGTTTTTGGTACCCAGTACTTC. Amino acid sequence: CASNYVFGTQYF.

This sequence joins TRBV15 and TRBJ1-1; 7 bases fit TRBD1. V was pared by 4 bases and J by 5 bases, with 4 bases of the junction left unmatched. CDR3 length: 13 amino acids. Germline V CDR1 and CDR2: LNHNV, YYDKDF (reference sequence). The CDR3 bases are TGTGCCACCAGCAAGTCCAGGGGGACTGAAGCTTTCTTT. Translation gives CATSKSRGTEAFF. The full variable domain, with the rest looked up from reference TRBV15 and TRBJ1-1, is DAMVIQNPRYQVTQFGKPVTLSCSQTLNHNVMYWYQQKSSQAPKLLFHYYDKDFNNEADTPDNFQSRRPNTSFCFLDIRSPGLGDTAMYLCATSKSRGTEAFFGQGTRLTVV.

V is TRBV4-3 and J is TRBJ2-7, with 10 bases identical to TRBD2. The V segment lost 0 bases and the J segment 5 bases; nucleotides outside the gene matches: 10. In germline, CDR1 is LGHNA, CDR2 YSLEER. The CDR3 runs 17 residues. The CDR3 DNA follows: TGCGCCAGCAGCCAAGATGGGGCTAGCGGGAGTCGGAACGAGCAGTACTTC. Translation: CASSQDGASGSRNEQYF.

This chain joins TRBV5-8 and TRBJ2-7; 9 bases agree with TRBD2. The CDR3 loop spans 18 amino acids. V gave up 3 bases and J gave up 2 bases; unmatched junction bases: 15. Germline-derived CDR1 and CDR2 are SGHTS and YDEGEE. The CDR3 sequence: CASSWRGIPGLAAYEQYF. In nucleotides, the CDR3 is TGTGCCAGCAGCTGGAGGGGAATCCCGGGACTAGCCGCCTACGAGCAGTACTTC.

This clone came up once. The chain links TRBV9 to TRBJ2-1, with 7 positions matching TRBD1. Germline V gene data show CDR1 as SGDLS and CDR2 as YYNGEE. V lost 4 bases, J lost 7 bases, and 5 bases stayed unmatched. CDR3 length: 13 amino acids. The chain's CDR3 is CASSLNRGNEQFF. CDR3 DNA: TGTGCCAGCAGCTTGAACAGGGGAAATGAGCAGTTCTTC.

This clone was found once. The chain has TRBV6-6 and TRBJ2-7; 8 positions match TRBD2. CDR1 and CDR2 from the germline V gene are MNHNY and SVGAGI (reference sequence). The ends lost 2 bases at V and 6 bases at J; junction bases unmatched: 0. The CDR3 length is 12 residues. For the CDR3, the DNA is TGTGCCAGCAGTTACACTAGCGGCGAGCAGTACTTC. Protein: CASSYTSGEQYF.

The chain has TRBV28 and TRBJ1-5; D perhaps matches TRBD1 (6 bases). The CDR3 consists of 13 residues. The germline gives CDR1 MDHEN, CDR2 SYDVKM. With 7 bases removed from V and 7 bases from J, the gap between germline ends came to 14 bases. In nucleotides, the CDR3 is TGTGCCAGCACCACACAGGGTCGCCAGCCCCAGCATTTT. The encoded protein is CASTTQGRQPQHF.

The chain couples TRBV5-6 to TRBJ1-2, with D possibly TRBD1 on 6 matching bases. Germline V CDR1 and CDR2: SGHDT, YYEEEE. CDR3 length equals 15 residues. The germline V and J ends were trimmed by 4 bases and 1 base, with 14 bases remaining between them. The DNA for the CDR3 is TGTGCCAGCAGCCCGAGGACAGAATTTAACTATGGCTACACCTTC. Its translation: CASSPRTEFNYGYTF.

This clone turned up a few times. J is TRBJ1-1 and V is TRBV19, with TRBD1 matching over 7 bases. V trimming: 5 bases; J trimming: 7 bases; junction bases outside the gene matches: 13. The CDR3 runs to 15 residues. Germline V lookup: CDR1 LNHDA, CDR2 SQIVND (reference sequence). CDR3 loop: CASSVTTGKGVEAFF. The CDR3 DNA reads TGTGCCAGTAGTGTTACGACAGGGAAAGGGGTTGAAGCTTTCTTT. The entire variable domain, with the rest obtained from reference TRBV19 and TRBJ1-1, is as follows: DGGITQSPKYLFRKEGQNVTLSCEQNLNHDAMYWYRQDPGQGLRLIYYSQIVNDFQKGDIAEGYSVSREKKESFPLTVTSAQKNPTAFYLCASSVTTGKGVEAFFGQGTRLTVV.

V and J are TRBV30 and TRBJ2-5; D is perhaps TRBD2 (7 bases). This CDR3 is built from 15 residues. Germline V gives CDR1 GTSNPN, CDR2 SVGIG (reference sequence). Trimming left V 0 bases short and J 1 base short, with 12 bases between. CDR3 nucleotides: TGTGCCTGGAGTGTAACTAGGGGGGGCCAAGAGACCCAGTACTTC. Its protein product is CAWSVTRGGQETQYF.

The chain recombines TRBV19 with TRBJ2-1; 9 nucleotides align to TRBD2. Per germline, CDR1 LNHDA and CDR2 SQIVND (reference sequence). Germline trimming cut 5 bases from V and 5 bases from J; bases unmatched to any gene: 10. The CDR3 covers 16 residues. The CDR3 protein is CASSFPPTSGHNEQFF. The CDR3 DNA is TGTGCCAGTAGTTTCCCCCCGACTAGCGGCCACAATGAGCAGTTCTTC.